The 14 T cell receptor beta chains given below trace back to one sample, sequenced in a study of T cells after yellow fever vaccination. TCRdb analysed the 5' RACE reads with MiXCR anew, one entry per CDR3 protein. This table has hundreds of thousands of distinct CDR3 sequences, about 19% appearing once. Here the sequenced sample was PBMCs, taken 15 days after the yellow fever booster vaccination. Receptor source: a young man who received the YFV17D yellow fever vaccine.

This chain uses TRBV6-5 with TRBJ2-2; 9 bases align to TRBD2. Looked up from germline, CDR1 is MNHEY and CDR2 is SVGAGI. Germline trimming cut 0 bases from V and 5 bases from J; bases unmatched to any gene: 7. The CDR3 has 17 amino acids. This CDR3 is CASSYSGAGGGTGELFF. In DNA form, the CDR3 reads TGTGCCAGCAGTTACTCGGGAGCGGGAGGAGGAACCGGGGAGCTGTTTTTT.

V gene TRBV12-3 or TRBV12-4 combines with J gene TRBJ2-7; D is undetermined. The CDR3 loop spans 13 amino acids. V lost 8 bases and J 0 bases, leaving 11 bases between the germline ends. The CDR3 DNA is TGTGCCAGCGGGCTGGAAGGCTCCTACGAGCAGTACTTC. This codes for CASGLEGSYEQYF.

This rearrangement joins TRBV4-2 to TRBJ2-2; 8 bases line up with TRBD1. V gave up 4 bases and J gave up 0 bases; unmatched junction bases: 10. Germline values: CDR1 LGHNA, CDR2 YNFKEQ. This CDR3 is 18 amino acids long. The CDR3, as DNA: TGTGCCAGCAGCCCCCACGGCAGGGGGCCTACGAACACCGGGGAGCTGTTTTTT. This sequence encodes CASSPHGRGPTNTGELFF.

This chain links TRBV20-1 with TRBJ2-1; 7 nucleotides match TRBD2. J lost 9 bases, V lost 1 base, and 6 bases had no gene match. The CDR3 covers 13 residues. Germline V gives CDR1 DFQATT, CDR2 SNEGSKA (reference sequence). CDR3 region: CSARVAGVGEQFF. The CDR3 region has the DNA TGCAGTGCTAGAGTTGCGGGAGTTGGTGAGCAGTTCTTC.

This chain connects TRBV20-1 to TRBJ2-7; 9 bases match TRBD1. Looked up from germline, CDR1 is DFQATT and CDR2 is SNEGSKA (reference sequence). The CDR3 runs to 15 residues. V gave up 0 bases and J gave up 4 bases; unmatched junction bases: 7. CDR3 in amino acids: CSARDLDRGAYEQYF. DNA of the CDR3: TGCAGTGCTAGAGATTTGGACAGGGGTGCGTACGAGCAGTACTTC.

The chain uses TRBV27 and TRBJ2-5; TRBD2 aligns across 11 bases. Germline assignment: CDR1 MNHEY and CDR2 SMNVEV (reference sequence). This CDR3 is built from 16 residues. V shed 6 bases and J 1 base; nucleotides not matched to a gene: 7. CDR3 bases: TGTGCCAGCAGGACTACTAGCGGGAGTATCCAAGAGACCCAGTACTTC. Translation gives CASRTTSGSIQETQYF.

This clonotype was observed a few times. This chain uses TRBV29-1 with TRBJ2-7, with 10 bases aligning to TRBD1. Germline V gene sequence: CDR1 SQVTM, CDR2 ANQGSEA. The junction had 5 bases not matched to a gene; V was cut back by 3 bases and J by 6 bases. This CDR3 spans 13 amino acids. CDR3 amino acids: CSVEGTGASEQYF. The CDR3 DNA sequence: TGCAGCGTTGAGGGGACAGGGGCGAGCGAGCAGTACTTC.

The chain couples TRBV6-1 to TRBJ1-4; D unclear. CDR1 and CDR2 (germline): MNHNS, SASEGT. The CDR3 has 13 residues. The V and J ends lost 8 bases and 4 bases respectively, with 11 bases between them. CDR3 amino acids: CASAGNLNEKLFF. DNA for the CDR3: TGTGCCAGCGCCGGGAACCTTAATGAAAAACTGTTTTTT.

The chain carries TRBV6-1 and TRBJ1-4, with 7 bases lining up with TRBD1. This CDR3 contains 14 residues. J was trimmed by 3 bases and V by 7 bases; bases with no gene match: 5. Per the germline V gene, CDR1 is MNHNS and CDR2 is SASEGT. The CDR3 loop is CASTYRGPNEKLFF. The CDR3 DNA is TGTGCCAGCACCTACAGGGGCCCTAATGAAAAACTGTTTTTT.

Only a few counts were recorded for this clonotype. The chain couples TRBV7-2 to TRBJ2-1; 8 nucleotides align to TRBD1. The junction had 6 bases not matched to a gene; V was cut back by 5 bases and J by 0 bases. The CDR3 covers 16 residues. Germline CDR1 SGHTA, CDR2 FQGNSA. CDR3 protein: CASSKDRGHSYNEQFF. For the CDR3, the DNA is TGTGCCAGCAGCAAAGACAGGGGTCACTCCTACAATGAGCAGTTCTTC.

This clonotype was picked up a small number of times. The V gene is TRBV7-2, the J gene TRBJ2-7; TRBD2 agrees at 8 bases. The CDR3 consists of 14 residues. The V gene end was trimmed by 1 base and the J gene end by 2 bases; junction bases not matched to a gene: 1. Germline CDR1 and CDR2: SGHTA and FQGNSA. CDR3 residues: CASSLVRGAYEQYF. The CDR3 DNA follows: TGTGCCAGCAGCTTAGTGCGGGGGGCCTACGAGCAGTACTTC.

The sample holds a few counts of this clonotype. This rearrangement joins TRBV5-1 to TRBJ2-2; D may be TRBD1 or TRBD2 (5 bases each). Germline CDR1 SGHRS, CDR2 YFSETQ. Trimming cost V 4 bases and J 4 bases, with 11 bases left between them. This CDR3 spans 14 amino acids. In nucleotides, the CDR3 is TGCGCCAGCAGCCAGGGACGGATCACCGGGGAGCTGTTTTTT. The encoded protein is CASSQGRITGELFF. Full variable domain (outside the CDR3, taken from reference TRBV5-1 and TRBJ2-2): KAGVTQTPRYLIKTRGQQVTLSCSPISGHRSVSWYQQTPGQGLQFLFEYFSETQRNKGNFPGRFSGRQFSNSRSEMNVSTLELGDSALYLCASSQGRITGELFFGEGSRLTVL.

This clonotype has just a few counts. The J gene is TRBJ2-7, the V gene TRBV12-3 or TRBV12-4; tentatively, D is TRBD2 (6 bases). V was clipped by 7 bases and J by 1 base, with 11 bases between them. This CDR3 contains 13 residues. CDR3 residues: CASTPGLSYEQYF. For the CDR3, the DNA is TGTGCCAGCACCCCGGGACTGTCCTACGAGCAGTACTTC.

This chain links TRBV9 with TRBJ2-2; 7 nucleotides align to TRBD1. With V trimmed by 0 bases and J by 11 bases, 1 base remained unmatched. This CDR3 has 12 residues. Germline assignment: CDR1 SGDLS and CDR2 YYNGEE. DNA of the CDR3: TGTGCCAGCAGCGTAGAGGGGGCTGAGCTGTTTTTT. Translating it yields CASSVEGAELFF.